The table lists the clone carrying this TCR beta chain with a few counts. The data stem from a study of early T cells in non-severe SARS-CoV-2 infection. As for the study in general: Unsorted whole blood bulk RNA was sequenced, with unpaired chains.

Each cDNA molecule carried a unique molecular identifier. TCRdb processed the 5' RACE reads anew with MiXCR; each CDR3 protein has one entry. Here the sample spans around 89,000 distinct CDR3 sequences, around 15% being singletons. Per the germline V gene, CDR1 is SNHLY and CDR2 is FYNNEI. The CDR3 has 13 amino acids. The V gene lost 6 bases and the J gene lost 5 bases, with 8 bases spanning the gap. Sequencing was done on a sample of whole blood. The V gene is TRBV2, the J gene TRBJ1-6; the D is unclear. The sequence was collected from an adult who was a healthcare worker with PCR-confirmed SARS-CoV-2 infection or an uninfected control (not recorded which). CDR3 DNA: TGTGCCAGCAGGAGAGTCGATAATTCACCCCTCCACTTT. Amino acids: CASRRVDNSPLHF. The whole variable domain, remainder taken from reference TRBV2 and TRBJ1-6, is EPEVTQTPSHQVTQMGQEVILRCVPISNHLYFYWYRQILGQKVEFLVSFYNNEISEKSEIFDDQFSVERPDGSNFTLKIRSTKLEDSAMYFCASRRVDNSPLHFGNGTRLTVT.